This paragraph reports one T cell receptor (beta chain). V lost 0 bases and J lost 3, with 7 bases in between. Germline V gene lookup returns CDR1 SGHDT and CDR2 YYEEEE. CDR3 length: 14 amino acids. The sample belongs to a study of blood T cell repertoires in COVID-19. Looking at the study overall: Sites in the United States, Italy and Spain provided acute and convalescent COVID-19 samples.

Per the study methods: How many nucleated cells were present was estimated from reference gene primer amplification. The assay was immunoSEQ multiplex PCR, and TCRdb's table has in-frame clones only and misses some. The V and J calls and clone size are taken from that table; D and trimming were inferred from the DNA. This table holds roughly 80,000 clones, around 81% found once. The chain employs TRBV5-6 and TRBJ1-3; no clear D gene. The receptor comes from an older man with acute or convalescent COVID-19. The sequencing sample was made of peripheral blood. The CDR3 protein is CASSLGGFGNTIYF. The CDR3 bases are TGTGCCAGCAGCTTGGGAGGTTTTGGAAACACCATATATTTT.